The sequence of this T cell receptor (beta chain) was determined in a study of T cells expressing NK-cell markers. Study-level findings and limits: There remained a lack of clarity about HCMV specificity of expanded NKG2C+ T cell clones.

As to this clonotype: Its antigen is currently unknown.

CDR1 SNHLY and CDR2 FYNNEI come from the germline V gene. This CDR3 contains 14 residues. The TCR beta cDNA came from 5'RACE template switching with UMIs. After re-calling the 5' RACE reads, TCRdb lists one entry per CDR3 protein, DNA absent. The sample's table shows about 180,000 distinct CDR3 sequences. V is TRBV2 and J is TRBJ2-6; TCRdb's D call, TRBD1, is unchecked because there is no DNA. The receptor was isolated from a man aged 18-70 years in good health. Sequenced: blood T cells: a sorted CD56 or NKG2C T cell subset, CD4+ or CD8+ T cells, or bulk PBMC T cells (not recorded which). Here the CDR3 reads CASGALSGANVLTF.